The source of this TCR beta chain is a study of cytomegalovirus exposure and HLA in healthy donors. The donors were in the roughly 120-subject validation cohort, distinct from the roughly 600-subject first cohort. V was shortened by 6 bases and J by 4 bases, with 19 bases between the two germline ends. The CDR3 extends over 15 amino acids. CDR1 and CDR2 (germline): SGHTS, YDEGEE. Data came from immunoSEQ multiplex PCR; TCRdb stores just in-frame clones and leaves some out. Here the sample spans approximately 160,000 clones, around 82% being singletons. The chain carries TRBV5-8 and TRBJ1-2; a weak D match, TRBD1 (6 bases). Sequencing input: PBMCs. The TCR sequence derives from a young man in good health and CMV-seropositive. The CDR3 here is CASKRRPGAGYGYTF. As DNA, the CDR3 is TGTGCCAGCAAAAGACGGCCAGGGGCCGGCTATGGCTACACCTTC.